The 17 T cell receptor beta chains given below trace back to one sample, sequenced in a study of T cells in Graves' hyperthyroidism and ophthalmopathy. Researchers took RNA transcripts and amplified the TCR beta CDR3 regions from them. The HTBI primer set was used in a first-round RT-PCR of the TCR CDR3. MiXCR, run by TCRdb on the multiplex PCR reads, gives a single entry per CDR3 protein. The table records approximately 690,000 distinct CDR3 sequences, around 21% of them present only once. Sequencing input: blood. Source of these receptors: a man younger than 45 with Graves' ophthalmopathy.

The chain combines TRBV28 with TRBJ2-1, with D unclear. V gave up 6 bases and J gave up 7 bases, with 19 bases separating them. The CDR3 consists of 15 residues. Germline lookup yields CDR1 MDHEN and CDR2 SYDVKM. CDR3 protein: CASSPPPHSDNEQFF. The DNA of the CDR3 is TGTGCCAGCAGCCCGCCCCCACACAGCGATAATGAGCAGTTCTTC.

This chain joins TRBV12-3 or TRBV12-4 and TRBJ2-3; 11 positions match TRBD2. The CDR3 sequence is 17 residues long. The V and J ends lost 6 bases and 4 bases, in that order; junction bases with no gene match: 12. CDR3 DNA sequence: TGTGCCAGCAGCCCCAATCCCGGACTAGCGGGCGCAGATACGCAGTATTTT. Protein: CASSPNPGLAGADTQYF.

DNA for the CDR3: TGTGCCAGCAGCTTTACAGGGTTGTTGGGCTACACCTTC. This encodes CASSFTGLLGYTF. J is TRBJ1-2 and V is TRBV9; TRBD1 is a possible D gene (6 bases). Per the germline V gene, CDR1 is SGDLS and CDR2 is YYNGEE. The CDR3 length is 13 residues. Deletions cut 4 bases from V and 8 bases from J, with 15 bases between.

V gene TRBV4-1 combines with J gene TRBJ2-3; TRBD2 matches at 7 bases. In germline, CDR1 is MGHRA, CDR2 YSYEKL. V trimming: 4 bases; J trimming: 10 bases; junction bases outside the gene matches: 11. The CDR3 runs to 14 residues. CDR3 residues: CASSRDYGPVAQYF. CDR3 in DNA: TGCGCCAGCAGCCGGGACTACGGCCCGGTGGCGCAGTATTTT.

A few counts support this clonotype. This rearrangement joins TRBV15 to TRBJ1-1; 7 nucleotides line up with TRBD1. The CDR3 loop spans 14 amino acids. Per the germline V gene, CDR1 is LNHNV and CDR2 is YYDKDF (reference sequence). Germline trimming cut 2 bases from V and 4 bases from J; bases unmatched to any gene: 4. The CDR3 bases are TGTGCCACCAGCAGAAGGGGGCAAGTCACTGAAGCTTTCTTT. Its translation: CATSRRGQVTEAFF.

This clonotype was seen at least ten times. The V and J genes are TRBV7-6 and TRBJ2-5; 10 bases map to TRBD1. Unmatched junction bases numbered 6, after V lost 3 bases and J lost 2 bases. Germline V CDR1 and CDR2: SGHVS, FNYEAQ. The CDR3 spans 16 residues. The CDR3 is CASSFSGTGEQETQYF. The CDR3 DNA sequence: TGTGCCAGCAGCTTCTCCGGGACAGGGGAGCAAGAGACCCAGTACTTC.

This clonotype was detected a few times. The chain couples TRBV6-2 or TRBV6-3 to TRBJ2-5, with 11 bases matching TRBD2. The CDR3 has 16 residues. After removal of 7 bases from V and 5 bases from J, the junction contained 12 bases not matched to a gene. Germline V gene data show CDR1 as MNHEY and CDR2 as SVGEGT. In DNA form, the CDR3 reads TGTGCCAGCATTACAAGACTAGCGGGAATGAAGGAGACCCAGTACTTC. It codes for CASITRLAGMKETQYF.

V usage is TRBV5-1 and J usage is TRBJ2-3; 11 bases align to TRBD2. Per the germline V gene, CDR1 is SGHRS and CDR2 is YFSETQ. The CDR3 has 15 amino acids. V was clipped by 7 bases and J by 3 bases; unmatched bases: 7. The CDR3 region is CASRSLAGGTDTQYF. CDR3 in DNA: TGCGCCAGCCGATCTTTAGCGGGAGGGACAGATACGCAGTATTTT. The full variable domain, rest sourced from reference TRBV5-1 and TRBJ2-3, is KAGVTQTPRYLIKTRGQQVTLSCSPISGHRSVSWYQQTPGQGLQFLFEYFSETQRNKGNFPGRFSGRQFSNSRSEMNVSTLELGDSALYLCASRSLAGGTDTQYFGPGTRLTVL.

Worth noting for this clonotype: A much bigger clone sits one base away, suggesting this may be a read error. The CDR3 protein is CASSSPAFGRGGSYEQYF. CDR3 coding DNA: TGTGCCAGCAGTTCTCCCGCCTTTGGGCGGGGGGGCTCCTACGAGCAGTACTTC. This rearrangement joins TRBV28 to TRBJ2-7; 9 nucleotides line up with TRBD2. Germline CDR1 and CDR2: MDHEN and SYDVKM. There are 18 residues in the CDR3. The V segment lost 4 bases and the J segment 0 bases; nucleotides outside the gene matches: 13.

This clonotype was seen a few times. This sequence joins TRBV7-9 and TRBJ2-3, with D hard to call. The V and J ends lost 7 bases and 4 bases respectively, with 15 bases between them. There are 14 residues in the CDR3. Looked up from germline, CDR1 is SEHNR and CDR2 is FQNEAQ (reference sequence). The CDR3 reads CASTPPGEPDTQYF. DNA of the CDR3: TGTGCCAGCACCCCGCCGGGCGAACCAGATACGCAGTATTTT. The variable domain in full, with the rest retrieved from reference TRBV7-9 and TRBJ2-3, is DTGVSQNPRHKITKRGQNVTFRCDPISEHNRLYWYRQTLGQGPEFLTYFQNEAQLEKSRLLSDRFSAERPKGSFSTLEIQRTEQGDSAMYLCASTPPGEPDTQYFGPGTRLTVL.

Ten or more counts support this clonotype. This chain joins TRBV11-1 and TRBJ2-5; D unclear. This CDR3 contains 14 residues. Per germline, CDR1 SGHAT and CDR2 FQDESV (reference sequence). V dropped 3 bases and J dropped 0 bases, with 8 bases sitting between them. In nucleotides, the CDR3 is TGTGCCAGCAGCTTTGGGCGGTACCAAGAGACCCAGTACTTC. This encodes CASSFGRYQETQYF.

This clonotype was recorded many times. The chain recombines TRBV28 with TRBJ2-7, with a tentative D call TRBD2 (5 bases). The CDR3 has 13 residues. V shed 6 bases and J shed 0 bases, with 9 bases lying between them. CDR1 and CDR2 from the germline V gene are MDHEN and SYDVKM. The chain's CDR3 is CASRSGFSYEQYF. CDR3 bases: TGTGCCAGCAGATCGGGGTTCTCCTACGAGCAGTACTTC.

The J gene is TRBJ2-7, the V gene TRBV6-7, with D maybe TRBD2 (6 bases). TRBV6-7 is an open reading frame whose function is uncertain. The CDR3 contains 17 residues. Trimming shortened V by 0 bases and J by 6 bases, and 21 bases separated the two germline ends. CDR3 coding DNA: TGTGCCAGCAGTTACTCCGGGGGAGTGCCCCTCGGAGGCGAGCAGTACTTC. It encodes CASSYSGGVPLGGEQYF.

This clonotype was observed many times. The chain links TRBV20-1 to TRBJ1-5, with 8 bases identical to TRBD1. V lost 6 bases to trimming and J lost 5 bases; unmatched junction nucleotides: 9. CDR3 size: 14 residues. Germline CDR1 and CDR2: DFQATT and SNEGSKA (reference sequence). CDR3 DNA: TGCAGTGCGAGCCGGGGACAGGCGGATCAGCCCCAGCATTTT. Protein sequence: CSASRGQADQPQHF.

This clonotype was found many times. This chain links TRBV18 with TRBJ2-7; D possibly corresponds to TRBD1 (5 bases). The CDR3 extends over 15 amino acids. CDR1 and CDR2 from the germline V gene are KGHSH and LQKENI. V shed 9 bases and J shed 3 bases, with 21 bases lying between them. This CDR3 reads CASHTQESQGYEQYF. DNA for the CDR3: TGTGCCAGTCACACGCAGGAATCCCAGGGCTACGAGCAGTACTTC.

Comments on this clonotype: This may stem from a read error, because a much larger clone lies one nucleotide away. The chain carries TRBV30 and TRBJ1-2, with unresolved D. This CDR3 contains 11 residues. The ends were cut back, 3 bases at V and 6 bases at J, with 8 bases in the middle. Germline V lookup: CDR1 GTSNPN, CDR2 SVGIG (reference sequence). The CDR3 DNA reads TGTGCCTGGAGCCCAGGTCATGGCTACACCTTC. This sequence encodes CAWSPGHGYTF.

This clonotype was seen at least ten times. The chain recombines TRBV13 with TRBJ1-1; D gene unclear. Germline values: CDR1 PRHDT, CDR2 FYEKMQ (reference sequence). The V end was cut by 0 bases, the J end by 10 bases, with 6 bases between. This CDR3 region has 11 residues. The CDR3 loop is CASSLGSLAFF. CDR3 nucleotides: TGTGCCAGCAGCTTAGGATCTTTAGCTTTCTTT.